This record concerns one T cell receptor beta chain sequence. These data originate in a study of molecular identifiers for immune sequencing clone quantification. CDR3 length equals 12 residues. Trimming shortened V by 4 bases and J by 7 bases, and 7 bases separated the two germline ends. Germline V gene sequence: CDR1 SGHAT, CDR2 FQNNGV. Sorted inputs of roughly 17,000 to 1,000,000 cells, with 10%, 30% or 50% RNA, yielded naive CD8 libraries. TCRdb reanalysed the PCR reads using MiXCR and keeps one entry per CDR3 protein. The table has 35,000 to 45,000 distinct CDR3 sequences, 15% to 20% seen once. Sequenced: naive CD8+ T cells from blood, with Jurkat cell RNA spiked in. Subset reported: FACS-sorted CD8+CD4-CCR7+CD45RA+ naive T cells. This chain joins TRBV11-2 and TRBJ2-2; D call uncertain. This clonotype was obtained from a human donor in good health. Some libraries in this study had Jurkat cell RNA spiked in. CDR3 region: CASSSLHGELFF. The CDR3, as DNA: TGTGCCAGCAGCTCGCTACACGGGGAGCTGTTTTTT.